These 18 T cell receptor beta chains were sequenced from one sample in a study of beta chain features in type 1 diabetes. The study's findings and limits: When Type 1 diabetes patients were examined, their TCRB CDR3s proved moderately but significantly shorter in all four CD4+ subsets.

Their antigens remain unidentified. Isolated RNA was reverse transcribed in full, so expressed TCRB transcripts were sequenced. Here immunoSEQ multiplex PCR was the method, and the copy in TCRdb shows in-frame clones only, minus some. This sample carries about 260,000 clones, approximately 25% of them seen once, and the ten largest clones take about 0.012%. Sequencing input: naive CD4+ T cells from blood. The origin of the receptors is a woman under 40 with type 1 diabetes.

This clone was picked up a small number of times. The V gene is TRBV4-1, the J gene TRBJ1-5, with a tentative D call TRBD1 (5 bases). Per germline, CDR1 MGHRA and CDR2 YSYEKL. The CDR3 is made up of 17 amino acids. Trimming cost V 1 base and J 6 bases, with 19 bases left between them. CDR3 nucleotide sequence: TGCGCCAGCAGCCAAGTTGGGGAGGGGCCCGCGGGTCAGCCCCAGCATTTT. This codes for CASSQVGEGPAGQPQHF.

This clone came up a few times. V gene TRBV29-1 combines with J gene TRBJ2-7; TRBD1 matches 7 bases. Trimming cost V 3 bases and J 7 bases; bases outside gene matches: 6. Germline lookup yields CDR1 SQVTM and CDR2 ANQGSEA. This CDR3 region has 12 residues. The DNA of the CDR3 is TGCAGCGTTGAGACAGGGATAGGGGAGCAGTACTTC. Amino acid sequence: CSVETGIGEQYF.

This chain connects TRBV14 to TRBJ2-5; 13 bases align to TRBD2. The CDR3 is 17 amino acids. The trim removed 4 bases at V and 0 bases at J, leaving 5 bases unmatched. Germline CDR1 is SGHDN and CDR2 is FVKESK. The CDR3 region has the DNA TGTGCCAGCAGCCCGGGACTAGCGGGGCCGTACCAAGAGACCCAGTACTTC. Translated, it gives CASSPGLAGPYQETQYF.

This clone was found a few times. The V call is TRBV9, the J call TRBJ1-5; weak D call: TRBD1 (5 bases). Trimming cost V 0 bases and J 0 bases, with 16 bases left between them. The CDR3 totals 18 residues. Germline V gives CDR1 SGDLS, CDR2 YYNGEE. The CDR3 bases are TGTGCCAGCAGCGTAGAGACAGAAAACACGCATAGCAATCAGCCCCAGCATTTT. This sequence encodes CASSVETENTHSNQPQHF.

This clone was observed a few times. This rearrangement joins TRBV29-1 to TRBJ1-1, with D possibly TRBD1 on 5 matching bases. Germline assignment: CDR1 SQVTM and CDR2 ANQGSEA. The V end was cut by 1 base, the J end by 8 bases, with 14 bases between. CDR3 length: 13 amino acids. The CDR3 is CSVEGRQRLEAFF. The CDR3 DNA follows: TGCAGCGTTGAAGGGAGACAGAGACTGGAAGCTTTCTTT.

This clone was found a few times. The rearrangement links TRBV14 to TRBJ2-1; 9 bases map to TRBD2. This CDR3 is built from 15 residues. CDR1 SGHDN and CDR2 FVKESK come from the germline V gene. J gave up 7 bases and V 0 bases, and 4 bases lay outside the gene matches. Written as DNA, the CDR3 is TGTGCCAGCAGCCAAGACCTAGCGGGACGAAATGAGCAGTTCTTC. Its translation is CASSQDLAGRNEQFF.

The chain joins TRBV28 to TRBJ2-7; 7 nucleotides line up with TRBD2. The CDR3 sequence is 14 residues long. Per the germline V gene, CDR1 is MDHEN and CDR2 is SYDVKM. V gave up 4 bases and J gave up 5 bases; unmatched junction bases: 8. The CDR3 DNA follows: TGTGCCAGCAGTTCCGCCCAGGGAGGGAACGAGCAGTACTTC. This gives the protein CASSSAQGGNEQYF.

This clone occurred a few times. CDR3 region: CAWTGIGEQFF. The CDR3 nucleotides read TGTGCCTGGACCGGGATAGGGGAGCAGTTCTTC. This chain links TRBV30 with TRBJ2-1, with D possibly being TRBD2 (5 bases). Trimming pared 4 bases from V and 10 bases from J, leaving 11 bases between. Germline-derived CDR1 and CDR2 are GTSNPN and SVGIG (reference sequence). This CDR3 region has 11 residues.

The J gene is TRBJ2-7, the V gene TRBV6-1; D not resolved. The CDR3 totals 12 residues. Germline lookup yields CDR1 MNHNS and CDR2 SASEGT. The germline V and J ends were trimmed by 4 bases and 4 bases, with 8 bases remaining between them. CDR3 coding DNA: TGTGCCAGCAGTGGATACTGGTACGAGCAGTACTTC. This codes for CASSGYWYEQYF.

This clone has a handful of counts. The chain uses TRBV29-1 and TRBJ2-6; TRBD1 aligns across 11 bases. The CDR3 spans 15 residues. The germline V gene encodes CDR1 SQVTM and CDR2 ANQGSEA. The V segment lost 6 bases and the J segment 1 base; nucleotides outside the gene matches: 2. The CDR3 sequence is CSVGQGVSGANVLTF. As DNA, the CDR3 is TGCAGCGTGGGACAGGGGGTTTCTGGGGCCAACGTCCTGACTTTC. Complete variable domain (other parts from reference TRBV29-1 and TRBJ2-6): SAVISQKPSRDICQRGTSLTIQCQVDSQVTMMFWYRQQPGQSLTLIATANQGSEATYESGFVIDKFPISRPNLTFSTLTVSNMSPEDSSIYLCSVGQGVSGANVLTFGAGSRLTVL.

This chain connects TRBV15 to TRBJ2-2; D unresolved. The CDR3 consists of 14 residues. The V end was cut by 0 bases, the J end by 3 bases, with 5 bases between. Germline assignment: CDR1 LNHNV and CDR2 YYDKDF (reference sequence). The DNA of the CDR3 is TGTGCCACCAGCAGAGAAGAGTACACCGGGGAGCTGTTTTTT. Its protein is CATSREEYTGELFF.

V usage is TRBV28 and J usage is TRBJ2-7; 11 positions agree with TRBD2. This CDR3 has 14 amino acids. The germline CDR1 and CDR2 sequences are MDHEN and SYDVKM. V lost 5 bases to trimming and J lost 5 bases; unmatched junction nucleotides: 5. CDR3 protein: CASSQTSGSNEQYF. The CDR3 DNA sequence: TGTGCCAGCAGTCAAACTAGCGGGAGCAACGAGCAGTACTTC.

This clone was recorded a few times. The V call is TRBV4-2, the J call TRBJ1-2; 8 bases map to TRBD1. With V trimmed by 0 bases and J by 5 bases, 8 bases remained unmatched. CDR3 length: 16 amino acids. Germline-derived CDR1 and CDR2 are LGHNA and YNFKEQ. The CDR3 DNA reads as TGTGCCAGCAGCCAAGATCCGGCAGGGGGCAAGTATGGCTACACCTTC. This translates into CASSQDPAGGKYGYTF.

J is TRBJ2-5 and V is TRBV10-3, with TRBD2 identical over 9 bases. CDR1 and CDR2 from the germline V gene are ENHRY and SYGVKD. This CDR3 comprises 16 residues. The V segment lost 4 bases and the J segment 3 bases; nucleotides outside the gene matches: 9. The CDR3 DNA sequence: TGTGCCATCAGTGTACGACTAGCGGCCGGTGAAGAGACCCAGTACTTC. Amino acids: CAISVRLAAGEETQYF.

This chain connects TRBV19 to TRBJ2-6, with TRBD1 matching 8 bases. This CDR3 has 16 residues. Looked up from germline, CDR1 is LNHDA and CDR2 is SQIVND (reference sequence). With 7 bases clipped from V and 0 bases from J, the junction kept 5 bases outside the gene matches. The CDR3 loop reads CASTDRANSGANVLTF. DNA for the CDR3: TGTGCCAGTACGGACAGGGCGAACTCTGGGGCCAACGTCCTGACTTTC.

This rearrangement joins TRBV7-2 to TRBJ2-7, with 10 bases fitting TRBD2. Trimming cost V 0 bases and J 3 bases; bases outside gene matches: 5. Germline CDR1 SGHTA, CDR2 FQGNSA. The CDR3 runs to 16 residues. The CDR3 reads CASSLAGGLANYEQYF. The CDR3 DNA is TGTGCCAGCAGCTTAGCAGGGGGACTAGCGAACTACGAGCAGTACTTC.

CDR3 DNA sequence: TGTGCCAGTAGTATTGCGGGGGTGGATGGCTACACCTTC. It is translated as CASSIAGVDGYTF. The J gene is TRBJ1-2, the V gene TRBV19; tentative D call: TRBD1 (5 bases). V gave up 3 bases and J gave up 6 bases, with 11 bases separating them. The CDR3 contains 13 residues. CDR1 and CDR2 from the germline V gene are LNHDA and SQIVND (reference sequence). The full variable domain, completed using reference TRBV19 and TRBJ1-2, is DGGITQSPKYLFRKEGQNVTLSCEQNLNHDAMYWYRQDPGQGLRLIYYSQIVNDFQKGDIAEGYSVSREKKESFPLTVTSAQKNPTAFYLCASSIAGVDGYTFGSGTRLTVV.

This clone has more than one count but fewer than ten. This CDR3 reads CSVGGGAIDNGYTF. CDR3 nucleotide sequence: TGCAGCGTCGGGGGAGGGGCTATTGATAATGGCTACACCTTC. V is TRBV29-1 and J is TRBJ1-2; D possibly corresponds to TRBD1 (5 bases). The CDR3 is 14 amino acids. With 6 bases removed from V and 6 bases from J, the gap between germline ends came to 20 bases. Germline-derived CDR1 and CDR2 are SQVTM and ANQGSEA.